This entry lists 22 T cell receptor beta chains sequenced from one sample in a study of T cells after yellow fever vaccination. TCRdb reanalysed the 5' RACE reads using MiXCR and keeps one entry per CDR3 protein. This sample has 250,000 to 350,000 distinct CDR3 sequences; approximately 10% occur once, and the top ten carry approximately 3.5%. This specimen was CD4+ T cells sorted from PBMCs, taken 5 days after the yellow fever booster vaccination. The receptors here all came from a man younger than 30 who received the YFV17D yellow fever vaccine.

This clonotype has more than one count but fewer than ten. This chain uses TRBV7-9 with TRBJ1-2; 10 bases are shared with TRBD1. Germline V gene data show CDR1 as SEHNR and CDR2 as FQNEAQ (reference sequence). V lost 4 bases and J lost 4; bases outside the gene matches: 6. The length of the CDR3 is 15 residues. The CDR3 region is CASSSTGGATYGYTF. The CDR3 nucleotides are TGTGCCAGCAGCTCGACAGGGGGCGCGACCTATGGCTACACCTTC.

This clonotype was detected a few times. V usage is TRBV6-5 and J usage is TRBJ1-2, with TRBD1 matching 7 bases. Germline V gives CDR1 MNHEY, CDR2 SVGAGI. The CDR3 spans 14 residues. With 4 bases clipped from V and 5 bases from J, the junction kept 7 bases outside the gene matches. This CDR3 is CASSFRQGRYGYTF. The CDR3 DNA is TGTGCCAGCAGTTTTAGACAGGGCCGATATGGCTACACCTTC.

A few counts support this clonotype. CDR3 coding DNA: TGTGCCAGCAGCGTAGTTGGGGCTGGGAGGAATGAGCAGTTCTTC. Translation gives CASSVVGAGRNEQFF. This chain links TRBV9 with TRBJ2-1; the D gene is possibly TRBD2 (6 bases). V was trimmed by 0 bases and J by 7 bases, leaving 14 bases between them. The CDR3 has 15 amino acids. The germline gives CDR1 SGDLS, CDR2 YYNGEE.

This clonotype was recorded at least ten times. The chain combines TRBV20-1 with TRBJ2-5, with D maybe TRBD1 (6 bases). Germline values: CDR1 DFQATT, CDR2 SNEGSKA (reference sequence). The CDR3 covers 15 residues. V was trimmed by 1 base and J by 2 bases, leaving 14 bases between them. The DNA of the CDR3 is TGCAGTGCTAGAGGTCTAGGGGGAAGGCAAGAGACCCAGTACTTC. Amino acids: CSARGLGGRQETQYF.

In this sample, this clonotype turned up a few times. This chain connects TRBV6-6 to TRBJ1-5; 7 nucleotides align to TRBD1. CDR3 length: 16 residues. CDR1 is MNHNY, CDR2 SVGAGI, per germline (reference sequence). The ends lost 5 bases at V and 0 bases at J; junction bases unmatched: 7. The CDR3 DNA reads TGTGCCAGCAGTGCGACGACAGGGTCTAGCAATCAGCCCCAGCATTTT. This sequence encodes CASSATTGSSNQPQHF.

There are a few counts of this clonotype. This chain joins TRBV18 and TRBJ2-1, with D perhaps matching TRBD1 (7 bases). This CDR3 has 17 residues. With 6 bases removed from V and 3 bases from J, the gap between germline ends came to 21 bases. Germline-derived CDR1 and CDR2 are KGHSH and LQKENI. The CDR3 coding sequence is TGTGCCAGCTCCCCTCAGGGGGGAGGAAGTTTCTACAATGAGCAGTTCTTC. Protein: CASSPQGGGSFYNEQFF.

In its sample, this clonotype was seen a few times. The rearrangement links TRBV6-4 to TRBJ2-2; 9 bases map to TRBD2. This CDR3 comprises 14 residues. The germline V gene has CDR1 MRHNA and CDR2 SNTAGT. With V trimmed by 3 bases and J by 4 bases, 0 bases remained unmatched. The CDR3 nucleotides read TGTGCCAGCAGTGAGGGACTAGCCACCGGGGAGCTGTTTTTT. Translating gives CASSEGLATGELFF.

This clonotype turned up a few times. This chain uses TRBV7-9 with TRBJ1-1; D not resolved. The length of the CDR3 is 14 residues. V shed 8 bases and J shed 1 base, with 14 bases lying between them. Germline assignment: CDR1 SEHNR and CDR2 FQNEAQ (reference sequence). This CDR3 is CASSPYGENTEAFF. In DNA, the CDR3 is TGTGCCAGCTCCCCTTATGGGGAGAACACTGAAGCTTTCTTT.

This clonotype turned up a few times. The rearrangement joins TRBV18 to TRBJ2-1, with D uncertain. V dropped 3 bases and J dropped 0 bases, with 9 bases sitting between them. The CDR3 runs to 15 residues. From germline, CDR1 is KGHSH and CDR2 LQKENI. The CDR3, as DNA: TGTGCCAGCTCACCGGGCAGCAGCTCCTACAATGAGCAGTTCTTC. Its protein product is CASSPGSSSYNEQFF. Variable domain in full (rest from reference TRBV18 and TRBJ2-1): NAGVMQNPRHLVRRRGQEARLRCSPMKGHSHVYWYRQLPEEGLKFMVYLQKENIIDESGMPKERFSAEFPKEGPSILRIQQVVRGDSAAYFCASSPGSSSYNEQFFGPGTRLTVL.

V usage is TRBV2 and J usage is TRBJ2-3; D is possibly TRBD1 (5 bases). V lost 6 bases to trimming and J lost 5 bases, with 6 bases between them. There are 11 residues in the CDR3. Germline CDR1 reads SNHLY; CDR2 reads FYNNEI. The CDR3 spells CASRRGDTQYF. In DNA form, the CDR3 reads TGTGCCAGCAGAAGGGGAGATACGCAGTATTTT.

This clonotype was counted many times. The chain combines TRBV7-8 with TRBJ2-7; D tentatively reads TRBD1 or TRBD2 (5 bases each). Trimming pared 5 bases from V and 0 bases from J, leaving 8 bases between. Germline V lookup: CDR1 SGHVS, CDR2 FQNEAQ. This CDR3 is built from 13 residues. As DNA, the CDR3 is TGTGCCAGCAGCGAGGGACCCTCCTACGAGCAGTACTTC. Its protein is CASSEGPSYEQYF. The complete variable domain, with remaining parts taken from reference TRBV7-8 and TRBJ2-7, reads GAGVSQSPRYKVAKRGQDVALRCDPISGHVSLFWYQQALGQGPEFLTYFQNEAQLDKSGLPSDRFFAERPEGSVSTLKIQRTQQEDSAVYLCASSEGPSYEQYFGPGTRLTVT.

This sequence joins TRBV11-1 and TRBJ1-1, with 10 bases that match TRBD1. The CDR3 runs to 17 residues. After removal of 3 bases from V and 1 base from J, the junction contained 8 bases not matched to a gene. Per the germline V gene, CDR1 is SGHAT and CDR2 is FQDESV (reference sequence). Here the CDR3 reads CASSFGLTGGENTEAFF. CDR3 nucleotide sequence: TGTGCCAGCAGCTTCGGGTTGACAGGGGGCGAGAACACTGAAGCTTTCTTT.

The rearrangement links TRBV6-5 to TRBJ1-1; a weak D match, TRBD1 (5 bases). The germline gives CDR1 MNHEY, CDR2 SVGAGI. V was clipped by 2 bases and J by 6 bases, with 10 bases between them. This CDR3 is 13 amino acids long. The CDR3 DNA reads as TGTGCCAGCAGTTACGCGGGGGGGGCTGAAGCTTTCTTT. Translation: CASSYAGGAEAFF.

V gene TRBV21-1 combines with J gene TRBJ1-2. TRBV21-1 is a pseudogene locus. The CDR3 runs to 20 residues. This CDR3 reads CASSKDDPDPGAQSNYGYTF. The CDR3 coding sequence is TGTGCCAGCAGCAAAGACGATCCGGACCCAGGAGCACAGTCTAACTATGGCTACACCTTC.

The rearrangement uses TRBV29-1 and TRBJ1-1, with D maybe TRBD1 (5 bases). CDR1 and CDR2 from the germline V gene are SQVTM and ANQGSEA. The V and J ends lost 4 bases and 3 bases respectively, with 6 bases between them. This CDR3 contains 11 residues. The CDR3 coding sequence is TGCAGCGTTGGACAGTACACTGAAGCTTTCTTT. Protein sequence: CSVGQYTEAFF. Combining the CDR3 with reference TRBV29-1 and TRBJ1-1 gives the whole variable domain SAVISQKPSRDICQRGTSLTIQCQVDSQVTMMFWYRQQPGQSLTLIATANQGSEATYESGFVIDKFPISRPNLTFSTLTVSNMSPEDSSIYLCSVGQYTEAFFGQGTRLTVV.

The table lists this clonotype with a few counts. The chain combines TRBV12-3 or TRBV12-4 with TRBJ2-1; D gene ambiguous. The CDR3 runs 13 residues. With 3 bases removed from V and 6 bases from J, the gap between germline ends came to 9 bases. In DNA, the CDR3 is TGTGCCAGCAGTTTTCGAGGCGTCAATGAGCAGTTCTTC. Amino acid sequence: CASSFRGVNEQFF.

This clonotype was observed at least ten times. The CDR3 region is CASTKPWTEDNSPLHF. The DNA for the CDR3 is TGTGCCAGCACCAAACCCTGGACAGAAGATAATTCACCCCTCCACTTT. This rearrangement joins TRBV6-8 to TRBJ1-6; TRBD1 is a possible D gene (6 bases). Trimming took off 7 bases at V and 5 bases at J, with 18 bases between the two ends. CDR3 length: 16 residues. The germline V gene has CDR1 MNHGY and CDR2 SAAAGT.

The V call is TRBV12-3 or TRBV12-4, the J call TRBJ1-5; tentative D call: TRBD1 (6 bases). CDR3 length equals 14 residues. The V and J ends lost 5 bases and 3 bases respectively, with 11 bases between them. The CDR3 loop is CASSNQGTNQPQHF. The CDR3, as DNA: TGTGCCAGCAGTAATCAGGGGACCAATCAGCCCCAGCATTTT.

V gene TRBV7-2 combines with J gene TRBJ2-3, with a weak D call TRBD2 (7 bases). The germline V gene encodes CDR1 SGHTA and CDR2 FQGNSA. CDR3 length equals 15 residues. V gave up 2 bases and J gave up 5 bases, with 14 bases separating them. The DNA for the CDR3 is TGTGCCAGCAGCTTAAGGGGGGGGGAAGGAGATACGCAGTATTTT. Its translation: CASSLRGGEGDTQYF.

CDR3 region: CASSQDLEYEQYF. The CDR3 DNA follows: TGTGCCAGCAGCCAAGATTTGGAGTACGAGCAGTACTTC. This rearrangement joins TRBV4-2 to TRBJ2-7; D is uncertain. The CDR3 loop spans 13 amino acids. Per germline, CDR1 LGHNA and CDR2 YNFKEQ. Trimming pared 0 bases from V and 4 bases from J, leaving 7 bases between.

This clonotype was recorded a few times. The chain links TRBV5-1 to TRBJ2-3; no reliable D call. V was pared by 2 bases and J by 2 bases, with 15 bases between. The CDR3 runs 16 residues. Per germline, CDR1 SGHRS and CDR2 YFSETQ. CDR3 residues: CASSFMLSNPTDTQYF. The CDR3 DNA reads as TGCGCCAGCAGCTTCATGTTATCCAACCCCACAGATACGCAGTATTTT.

The V gene is TRBV7-2, the J gene TRBJ1-5; possible D gene TRBD1, 5 bases. Germline V CDR1 and CDR2: SGHTA, FQGNSA. The CDR3 has 15 amino acids. V shed 2 bases and J shed 6 bases, with 14 bases lying between them. The CDR3 here is CASSLTRAGSQPQHF. Written as DNA, the CDR3 is TGTGCCAGCAGCTTAACAAGGGCAGGGTCTCAGCCCCAGCATTTT.